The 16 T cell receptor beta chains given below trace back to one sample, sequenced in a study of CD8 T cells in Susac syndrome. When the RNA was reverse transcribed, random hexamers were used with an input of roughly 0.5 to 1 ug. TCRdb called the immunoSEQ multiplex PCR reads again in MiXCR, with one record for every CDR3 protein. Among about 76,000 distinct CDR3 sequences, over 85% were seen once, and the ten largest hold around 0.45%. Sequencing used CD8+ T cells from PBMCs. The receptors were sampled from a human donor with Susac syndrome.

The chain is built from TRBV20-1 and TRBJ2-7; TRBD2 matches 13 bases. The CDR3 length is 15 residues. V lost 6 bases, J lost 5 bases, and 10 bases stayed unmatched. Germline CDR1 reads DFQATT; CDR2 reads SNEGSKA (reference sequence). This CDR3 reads CSARDRTSGRHEQYF. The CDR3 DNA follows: TGCAGTGCGCGGGACAGGACTAGCGGGAGACACGAGCAGTACTTC.

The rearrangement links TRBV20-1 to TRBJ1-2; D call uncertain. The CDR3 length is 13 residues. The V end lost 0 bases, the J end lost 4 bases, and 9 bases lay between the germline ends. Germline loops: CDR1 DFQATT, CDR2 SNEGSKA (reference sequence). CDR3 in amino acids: CSARDRQLYGYTF. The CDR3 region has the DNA TGCAGTGCTAGAGATAGGCAGCTCTATGGCTACACCTTC.

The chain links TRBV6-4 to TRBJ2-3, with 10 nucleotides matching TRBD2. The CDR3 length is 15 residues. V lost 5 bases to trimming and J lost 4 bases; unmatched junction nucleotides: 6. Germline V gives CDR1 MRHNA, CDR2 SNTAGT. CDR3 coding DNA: TGTGCCAGCAGTAGCACTAGCGGGGAGGCAGATACGCAGTATTTT. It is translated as CASSSTSGEADTQYF.

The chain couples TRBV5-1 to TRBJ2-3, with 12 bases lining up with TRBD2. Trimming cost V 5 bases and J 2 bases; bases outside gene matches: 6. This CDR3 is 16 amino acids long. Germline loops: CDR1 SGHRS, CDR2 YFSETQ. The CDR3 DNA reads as TGCGCCAGCAGTCGCGGACTAGCGGGAAACACAGATACGCAGTATTTT. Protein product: CASSRGLAGNTDTQYF.

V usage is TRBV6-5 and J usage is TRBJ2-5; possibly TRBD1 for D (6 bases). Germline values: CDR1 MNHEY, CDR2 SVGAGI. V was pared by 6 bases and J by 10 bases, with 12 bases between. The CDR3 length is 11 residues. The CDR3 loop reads CASRSGAGQYF. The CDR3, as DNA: TGTGCCAGCAGATCAGGGGCCGGCCAGTACTTC.

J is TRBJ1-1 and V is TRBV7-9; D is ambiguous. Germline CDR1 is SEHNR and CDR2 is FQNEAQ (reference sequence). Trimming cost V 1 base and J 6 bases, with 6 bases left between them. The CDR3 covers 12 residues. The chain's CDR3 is CASSLGKAEAFF. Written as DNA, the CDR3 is TGTGCCAGCAGCTTAGGAAAGGCTGAAGCTTTCTTT.

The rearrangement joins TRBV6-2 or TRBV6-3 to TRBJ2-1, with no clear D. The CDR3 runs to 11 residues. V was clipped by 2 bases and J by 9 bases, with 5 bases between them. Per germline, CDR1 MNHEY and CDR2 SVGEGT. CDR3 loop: CASSYLGEQFF. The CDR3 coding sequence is TGTGCCAGCAGTTACCTGGGTGAGCAGTTCTTC.

CDR3 coding DNA: TGCAGTGCTAGAGTATCAGATTACCAAGAGACCCAGTACTTC. Its protein is CSARVSDYQETQYF. J is TRBJ2-5 and V is TRBV20-1; no definite D call. V was cut by 1 base and J by 0 bases, with 9 bases left in between. The CDR3 contains 14 residues. Germline V gene data show CDR1 as DFQATT and CDR2 as SNEGSKA (reference sequence).

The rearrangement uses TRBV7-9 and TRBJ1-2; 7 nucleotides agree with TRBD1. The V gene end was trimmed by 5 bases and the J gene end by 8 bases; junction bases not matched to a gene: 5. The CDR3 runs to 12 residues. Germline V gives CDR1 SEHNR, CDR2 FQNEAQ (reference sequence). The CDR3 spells CASSQGGVGYTF. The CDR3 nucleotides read TGTGCCAGCAGCCAGGGGGGCGTCGGCTACACCTTC.

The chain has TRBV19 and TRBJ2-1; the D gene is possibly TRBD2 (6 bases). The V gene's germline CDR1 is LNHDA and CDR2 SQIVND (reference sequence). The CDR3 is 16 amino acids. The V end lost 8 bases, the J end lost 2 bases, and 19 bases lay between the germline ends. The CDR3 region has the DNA TGTGCCAGTTTGGGAGGTCGGTTAGGCCCCTACAATGAGCAGTTCTTC. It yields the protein CASLGGRLGPYNEQFF. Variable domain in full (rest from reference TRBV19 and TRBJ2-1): DGGITQSPKYLFRKEGQNVTLSCEQNLNHDAMYWYRQDPGQGLRLIYYSQIVNDFQKGDIAEGYSVSREKKESFPLTVTSAQKNPTAFYLCASLGGRLGPYNEQFFGPGTRLTVL.

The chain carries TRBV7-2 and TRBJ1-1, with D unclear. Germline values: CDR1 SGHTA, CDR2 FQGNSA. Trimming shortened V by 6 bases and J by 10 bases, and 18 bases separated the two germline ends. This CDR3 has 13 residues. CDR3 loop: CASRLRGGERAFF. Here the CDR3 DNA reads TGTGCCAGCAGGTTGCGCGGCGGGGAAAGAGCTTTCTTT. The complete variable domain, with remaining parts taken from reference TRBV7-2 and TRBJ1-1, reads GAGVSQSPSNKVTEKGKDVELRCDPISGHTALYWYRQSLGQGLEFLIYFQGNSAPDKSGLPSDRFSAERTGGSVSTLTIQRTQQEDSAVYLCASRLRGGERAFFGQGTRLTVV.

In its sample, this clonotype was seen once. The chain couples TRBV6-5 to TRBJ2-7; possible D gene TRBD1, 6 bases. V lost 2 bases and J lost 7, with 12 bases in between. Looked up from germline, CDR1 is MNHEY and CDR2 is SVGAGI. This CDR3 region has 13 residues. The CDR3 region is CASSYARGREQYF. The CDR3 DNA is TGTGCCAGCAGTTACGCCAGGGGTCGGGAGCAGTACTTC.

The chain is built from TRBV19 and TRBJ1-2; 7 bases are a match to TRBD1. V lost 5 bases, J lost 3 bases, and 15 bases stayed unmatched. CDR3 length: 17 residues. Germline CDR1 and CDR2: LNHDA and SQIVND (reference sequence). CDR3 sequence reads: CASSASFYRGPDYGYTF. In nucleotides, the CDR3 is TGTGCCAGTAGTGCTTCATTCTACAGGGGTCCGGACTATGGCTACACCTTC.

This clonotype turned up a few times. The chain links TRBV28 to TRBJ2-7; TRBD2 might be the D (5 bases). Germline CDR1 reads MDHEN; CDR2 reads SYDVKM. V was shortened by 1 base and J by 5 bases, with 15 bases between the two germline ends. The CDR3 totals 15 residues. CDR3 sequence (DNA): TGTGCCAGCAGTTTATCGGGGAGACATCACGACGAGCAGTACTTC. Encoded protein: CASSLSGRHHDEQYF.

CDR3 DNA: TGTGCCAGCAGTTTAAGTGGGGTGAGGGGCAATGAAAAACTGTTTTTT. Amino acid sequence: CASSLSGVRGNEKLFF. This rearrangement joins TRBV28 to TRBJ1-4; D is perhaps TRBD1 (5 bases). CDR3 length: 16 residues. Trimming took off 2 bases at V and 5 bases at J, with 15 bases between the two ends. In germline, CDR1 is MDHEN, CDR2 SYDVKM.

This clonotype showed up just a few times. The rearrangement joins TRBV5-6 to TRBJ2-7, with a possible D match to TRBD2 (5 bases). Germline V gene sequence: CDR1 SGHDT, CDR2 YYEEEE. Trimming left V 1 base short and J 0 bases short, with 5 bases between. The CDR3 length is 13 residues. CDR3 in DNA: TGTGCCAGCAGCTTGACTAGCTCCTACGAGCAGTACTTC. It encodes CASSLTSSYEQYF.